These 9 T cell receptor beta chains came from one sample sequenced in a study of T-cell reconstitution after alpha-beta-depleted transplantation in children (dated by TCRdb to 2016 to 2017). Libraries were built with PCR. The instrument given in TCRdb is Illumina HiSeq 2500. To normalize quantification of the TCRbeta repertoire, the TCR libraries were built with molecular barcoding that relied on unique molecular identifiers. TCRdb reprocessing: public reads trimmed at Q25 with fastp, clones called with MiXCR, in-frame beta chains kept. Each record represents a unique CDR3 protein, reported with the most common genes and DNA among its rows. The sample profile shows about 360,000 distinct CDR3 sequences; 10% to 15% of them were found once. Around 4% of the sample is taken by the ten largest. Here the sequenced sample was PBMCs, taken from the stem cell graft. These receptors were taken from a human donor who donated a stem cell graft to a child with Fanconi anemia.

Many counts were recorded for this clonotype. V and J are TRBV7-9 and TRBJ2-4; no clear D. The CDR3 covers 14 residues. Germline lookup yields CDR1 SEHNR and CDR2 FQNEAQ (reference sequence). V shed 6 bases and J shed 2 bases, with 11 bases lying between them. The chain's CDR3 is CASSGETTKNIQYF. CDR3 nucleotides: TGTGCCAGCAGTGGAGAGACCACCAAAAACATTCAGTACTTC.

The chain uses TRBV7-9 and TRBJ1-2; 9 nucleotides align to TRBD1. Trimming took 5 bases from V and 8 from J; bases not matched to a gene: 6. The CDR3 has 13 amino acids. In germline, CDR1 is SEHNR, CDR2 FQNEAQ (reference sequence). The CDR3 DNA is TGTGCCAGCAGCGTCACAGGGGGCGAGGGCTACACCTTC. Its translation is CASSVTGGEGYTF.

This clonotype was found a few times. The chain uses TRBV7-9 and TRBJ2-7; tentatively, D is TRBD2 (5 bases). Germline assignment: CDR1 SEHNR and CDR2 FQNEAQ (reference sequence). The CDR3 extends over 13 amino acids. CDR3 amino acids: CASSPLTGVDFAV. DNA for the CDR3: TGTGCCAGCAGCCCGCTTACCGGGGTCGACTTTGCCGTC.

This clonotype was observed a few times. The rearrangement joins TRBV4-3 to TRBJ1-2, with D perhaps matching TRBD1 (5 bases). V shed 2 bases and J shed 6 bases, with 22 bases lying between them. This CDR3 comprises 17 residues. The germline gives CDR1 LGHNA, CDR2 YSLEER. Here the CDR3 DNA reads TGCGCCAGCAGCCAACGTGTTGGGGGGAGAGGCGGCCATGGCTACACCTTC. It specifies CASSQRVGGRGGHGYTF.

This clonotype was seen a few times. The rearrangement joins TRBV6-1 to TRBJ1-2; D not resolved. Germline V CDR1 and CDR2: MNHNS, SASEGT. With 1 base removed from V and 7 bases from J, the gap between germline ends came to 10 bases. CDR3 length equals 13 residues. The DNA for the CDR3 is TGTGCCAGCAGTGAAGGACCGAGCTTTGGCTACACCTTC. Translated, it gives CASSEGPSFGYTF.

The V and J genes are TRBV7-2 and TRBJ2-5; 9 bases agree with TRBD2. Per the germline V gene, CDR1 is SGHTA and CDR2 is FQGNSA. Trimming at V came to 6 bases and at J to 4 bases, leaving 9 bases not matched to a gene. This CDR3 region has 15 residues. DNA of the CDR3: TGTGCCAGCAGTCGAGGGGGTAGCGGGAGAGAGACCCAGTACTTC. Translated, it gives CASSRGGSGRETQYF.

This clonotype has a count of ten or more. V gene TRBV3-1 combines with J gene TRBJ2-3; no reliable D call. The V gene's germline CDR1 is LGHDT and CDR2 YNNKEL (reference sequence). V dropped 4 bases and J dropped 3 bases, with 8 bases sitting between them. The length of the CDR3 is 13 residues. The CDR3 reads CASSLIETDTQYF. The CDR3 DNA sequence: TGTGCCAGCAGCCTTATAGAGACAGATACGCAGTATTTT.

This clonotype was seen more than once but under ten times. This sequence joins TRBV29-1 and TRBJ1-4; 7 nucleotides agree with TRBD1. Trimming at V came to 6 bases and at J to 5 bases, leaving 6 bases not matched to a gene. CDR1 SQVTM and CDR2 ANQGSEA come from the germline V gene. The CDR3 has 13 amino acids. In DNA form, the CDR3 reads TGCAGCGTGCGGGACAGCAACAATGAAAAACTGTTTTTT. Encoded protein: CSVRDSNNEKLFF.

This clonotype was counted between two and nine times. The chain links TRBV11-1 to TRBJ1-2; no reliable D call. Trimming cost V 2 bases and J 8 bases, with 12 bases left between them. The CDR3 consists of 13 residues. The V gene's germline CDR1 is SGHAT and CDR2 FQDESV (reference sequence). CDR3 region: CASSLKTSIGYTF. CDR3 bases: TGTGCCAGCAGCTTAAAGACGAGCATCGGCTACACCTTC.